A selection of T cell receptor beta chains follows, all from one sample in a study of CD8 T cells in ankylosing spondylitis. TCRdb independently ran MiXCR on the 5' RACE reads; one entry per CDR3 protein. Among around 890,000 distinct CDR3 sequences, approximately 10% were seen once, and the ten largest hold 0.51%. The sample comprised blood, either unsorted or a sorted T cell fraction (not recorded which). The origin of the receptors is a male donor with ankylosing spondylitis. Both conserved end residues are part of each CDR3. The order of the fields is V gene, clone size, J gene, D gene, CDR3 DNA, CDR3 protein. D genes are given only for firm matches. Clone size appears in some rows only: once, few, many, or a class for an expanded clone.

TRBV7-8,-,TRBJ2-1,TRBD2,TGTGCCAGCAGGAAGTGGGCGGGAGATCGCAATGAGCAGTTCTTC,CASRKWAGDRNEQFF
TRBV7-2,many,TRBJ2-7,TRBD2,TGTGCCAGCAGCTTAACTAGCGGGGGGGCACCCTCCTACGAGCAGTACTTC,CASSLTSGGAPSYEQYF
TRBV5-1,-,TRBJ2-2,TRBD1,TGCGCCAGCAGCCCCCAGGGGGCAACCGGGGAGCTGTTTTTT,CASSPQGATGELFF
TRBV5-1,many,TRBJ2-4,-,TGCGCCAGCAGCTTACAGGGAGAGGACATTCAGTACTTC,CASSLQGEDIQYF
TRBV20-1,-,TRBJ2-7,-,TGCAGTGCTCTCGGACATAACTACGAGCAGTACTTC,CSALGHNYEQYF
TRBV20-1,many,TRBJ2-5,TRBD1,TGCAGTGCTAGGGACAGGGGGGTAGAGACCCAGTACTTC,CSARDRGVETQYF
TRBV20-1,few,TRBJ1-2,-,TGCAGTGCGAGAGGGGAAGGCTACGCCTATGGCTACACCTTC,CSARGEGYAYGYTF
TRBV2,few,TRBJ2-3,-,TGTGCCAGCAGTGTGGGGTGGAAAGATACGCAGTATTTT,CASSVGWKDTQYF
TRBV15,-,TRBJ1-2,-,TGTGCCACCAGCAGAGCGCCCTTTAACTATGGCTACACCTTC,CATSRAPFNYGYTF
TRBV20-1,many,TRBJ1-1,-,TGCAGTGCTAGAGATTTAAAGAACACTGAAGCTTTCTTT,CSARDLKNTEAFF
TRBV18,few,TRBJ2-3,TRBD2,TGTGCCAGCTCACCCAGGGCGGGACTAGCAGGAGATACGCAGTATTTT,CASSPRAGLAGDTQYF
TRBV4-2,-,TRBJ2-1,TRBD2,TGTGCCAGCAGCCAACGTTCCACTAGCGGGATCAATGAGCAGTTCTTC,CASSQRSTSGINEQFF
TRBV5-1,-,TRBJ2-3,-,TGCGCCAGCAGCTTGGCCGGAGGGAGGCGTCTGGCAGATACGCAGTATTTT,CASSLAGGRRLADTQYF
TRBV10-3,many,TRBJ1-5,-,TGTGCCATCAGTGCGAGGGGAAATCAGCCCCAGCATTTT,CAISARGNQPQHF
TRBV30,-,TRBJ1-6,-,TGTGCCTGGAGTCGCACAGGGCTCTCACCCCTCCACTTT,CAWSRTGLSPLHF
TRBV29-1,many,TRBJ1-2,-,TGCAGCGTTGAGGAGGGGTTCGGCTACACCTTC,CSVEEGFGYTF
TRBV20-1,many,TRBJ1-1,-,TGCAGTGCTAGAAAGACCGGGGGCACTGAAGCTTTCTTT,CSARKTGGTEAFF
TRBV20-1,-,TRBJ2-3,-,TGCAGTGCTAGAGATGGCAGGGGGGATGCAGATACGCAGTATTTT,CSARDGRGDADTQYF
TRBV9,-,TRBJ1-1,-,TGTGCCAGCAGCTGGGAGGTTAGCACTGAAGCTTTCTTT,CASSWEVSTEAFF
TRBV6-2/TRBV6-3,-,TRBJ1-1,-,TGTGCCAGCAGTTATGTTGGGACGGCTTTCTTT,CASSYVGTAFF
TRBV12-3/TRBV12-4,few,TRBJ2-2,-,TGTGCCAGCAGGGTGGGGTCGAACACCGGGGAGCTGTTTTTT,CASRVGSNTGELFF
TRBV9,few,TRBJ1-3,TRBD1,TGTGCCAGCAGCGTAGGGGGACAGGGGCCCTCTTTCTCTGGAAACACCATATATTTT,CASSVGGQGPSFSGNTIYF
TRBV7-9,many,TRBJ2-1,-,TGTGCCAGCAGCTTCACAGGGTACAATGAGCAGTTCTTC,CASSFTGYNEQFF
TRBV6-1,few,TRBJ1-1,-,TGTGCCAGCAGTGAATCGAAGGGCAGCAAATACACTGAAGCTTTCTTT,CASSESKGSKYTEAFF
TRBV10-3,many,TRBJ2-7,-,TGTGCCATCAGTGACCTTCAGTCGGAGGGCCCCCTTGACGAGCAGTACTTC,CAISDLQSEGPLDEQYF
TRBV7-2,-,TRBJ1-2,-,TGTGCCAGCAGCTTAGGGGGTATTAACTATGGCTACACCTTC,CASSLGGINYGYTF
TRBV20-1,many,TRBJ1-2,-,TGCAGTGCTACGTTGACCCATGGCTACACCTTC,CSATLTHGYTF
TRBV6-2/TRBV6-3,-,TRBJ2-2,-,TGTGCCAGCAGCCTCGTTAGGGGCGGGGAGCTGTTTTTT,CASSLVRGGELFF
TRBV7-2,few,TRBJ1-2,TRBD1,TGTGCCAGCAGGAACGGACAGGCTAACTATGGCTACACCTTC,CASRNGQANYGYTF
TRBV6-1,few,TRBJ2-7,-,TGTGCCAGCAGGGGCGACGGAGCGACTTACGAGCAGTACTTC,CASRGDGATYEQYF
TRBV7-9,few,TRBJ2-1,TRBD2,TGTGCCAGCACCATACTAGCGGGAGACAATGAGCAGTTCTTC,CASTILAGDNEQFF
TRBV4-2,-,TRBJ2-7,TRBD2,TGTGCCAGCAGCCTACAGGGGCATGGGACTAGCATCTACGAGCAGTACTTC,CASSLQGHGTSIYEQYF
TRBV20-1,few,TRBJ1-5,-,TGCAGTGCGGGCTTTAGGCAGCCCCAGCATTTT,CSAGFRQPQHF
TRBV7-2,many,TRBJ2-4,TRBD2,TGTGCCAGCAGCTTGCGGGTAGCGGGGGAAAACATTCAGTACTTC,CASSLRVAGENIQYF
TRBV6-1,few,TRBJ1-1,-,TGTGCCAGCAGGACGTACGGGGAGAACACTGAAGCTTTCTTT,CASRTYGENTEAFF
TRBV2,-,TRBJ2-2,-,TGTGCCAGCACCGGAGGGCTCGGGATCACCGGGGAGCTGTTTTTT,CASTGGLGITGELFF
TRBV27,-,TRBJ1-1,TRBD1,TGTGCCAGCAGTTTCGGAGGGGGCAAGGCTTTCTTT,CASSFGGGKAFF
TRBV5-1,-,TRBJ2-7,TRBD1,TGCGCCAGCAGCGATCGGGACAGCCACGAGCAGTACTTC,CASSDRDSHEQYF
TRBV30,-,TRBJ2-3,-,TGTGCCTGGAGGGCCCTGGCGGGGAGGGATACGCAGTATTTT,CAWRALAGRDTQYF
TRBV20-1,-,TRBJ2-3,-,TGCAGTGCAACAGGGACCCTGGTGGTCACAGATACGCAGTATTTT,CSATGTLVVTDTQYF
TRBV4-3,few,TRBJ2-6,-,TGCGCCAGCAGCCAAGTCAGGGTCTCTTGGCCTGGGGCCAACGTCCTGACTTTC,CASSQVRVSWPGANVLTF
TRBV6-2/TRBV6-3,few,TRBJ2-2,-,TGTGCCACCCGATCGGGGCAGGGGAGCCGGGAGCTGTTTTTT,CATRSGQGSRELFF
TRBV7-2,-,TRBJ2-7,-,TGTGCCAGCAGCTTAGTTGGCGGGACAGCCTACGAGCAGTACTTC,CASSLVGGTAYEQYF
TRBV6-2/TRBV6-3,-,TRBJ1-1,-,TGTGCCAGCCTCCGAGGGGCGTCCCATACTGAAGCTTTCTTT,CASLRGASHTEAFF
TRBV7-9,-,TRBJ2-1,-,TGTGCCAGCAGCTTATTGACCCGCCCGTTCTTC,CASSLLTRPFF
TRBV15,few,TRBJ1-2,-,TGTGCCACCAGCAGAGATCGGGGGGGAACGGCTGGCTACACCTTC,CATSRDRGGTAGYTF
TRBV20-1,few,TRBJ2-7,-,TGCAGTGCTAGGGTACTAGCAGGCGAGCAGTACTTC,CSARVLAGEQYF
TRBV12-3/TRBV12-4,many,TRBJ1-1,-,TGTGCCAGCAGGATCAGGGAGAACACTGAAGCTTTCTTT,CASRIRENTEAFF